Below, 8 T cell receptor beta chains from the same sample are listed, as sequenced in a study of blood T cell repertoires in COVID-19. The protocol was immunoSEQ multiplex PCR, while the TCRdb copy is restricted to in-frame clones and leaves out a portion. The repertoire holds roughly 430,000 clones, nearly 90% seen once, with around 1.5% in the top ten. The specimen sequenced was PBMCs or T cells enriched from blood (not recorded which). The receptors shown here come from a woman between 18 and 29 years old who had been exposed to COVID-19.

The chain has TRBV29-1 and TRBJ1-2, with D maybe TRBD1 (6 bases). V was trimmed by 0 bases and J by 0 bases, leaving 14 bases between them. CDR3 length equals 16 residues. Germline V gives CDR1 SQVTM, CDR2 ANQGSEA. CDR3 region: CSVEDRGKGANYGYTF. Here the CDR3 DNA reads TGCAGCGTTGAAGATAGGGGGAAAGGAGCTAACTATGGCTACACCTTC.

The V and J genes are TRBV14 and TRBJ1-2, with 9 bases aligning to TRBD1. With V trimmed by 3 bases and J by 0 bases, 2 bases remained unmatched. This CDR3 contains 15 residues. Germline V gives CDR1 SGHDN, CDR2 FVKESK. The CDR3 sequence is CASSQGQGPNYGYTF. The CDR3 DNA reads TGTGCCAGCAGCCAGGGACAGGGACCTAACTATGGCTACACCTTC.

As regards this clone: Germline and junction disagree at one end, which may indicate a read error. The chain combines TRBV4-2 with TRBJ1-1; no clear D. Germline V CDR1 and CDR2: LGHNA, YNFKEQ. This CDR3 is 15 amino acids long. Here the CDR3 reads CASSQDSPGNAEAFF. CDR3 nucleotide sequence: TGTGCCAGCAGCCAAGATAGTCCCGGGAACGCTGAAGCTTTCTTT.

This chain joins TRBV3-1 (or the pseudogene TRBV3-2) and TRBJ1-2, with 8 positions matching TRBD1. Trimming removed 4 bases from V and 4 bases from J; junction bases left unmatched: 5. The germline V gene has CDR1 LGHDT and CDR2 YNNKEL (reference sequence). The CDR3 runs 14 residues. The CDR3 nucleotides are TGTGCCAGCAGCCCCAGGGGGCAGGGCTATGGCTACACCTTC. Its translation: CASSPRGQGYGYTF.

The CDR3 DNA reads as TGTGCCAGCAGTTTTATCCCGACAGGGAACACTGAAGCTTTCTTT. It translates to CASSFIPTGNTEAFF. J is TRBJ1-1 and V is TRBV27, with D tentatively TRBD1 (6 bases). The V end was cut by 3 bases, the J end by 1 base, with 12 bases between. This CDR3 has 15 amino acids. In germline, CDR1 is MNHEY, CDR2 SMNVEV (reference sequence).

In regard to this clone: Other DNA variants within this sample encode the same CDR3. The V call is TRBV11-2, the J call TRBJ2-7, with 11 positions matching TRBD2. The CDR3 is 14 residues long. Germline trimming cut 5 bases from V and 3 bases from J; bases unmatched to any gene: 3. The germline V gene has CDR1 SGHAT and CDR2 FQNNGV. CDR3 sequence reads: CASSPTSGSYEQYF. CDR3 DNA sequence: TGTGCCAGCAGCCCCACTAGCGGGAGCTACGAGCAGTACTTC.

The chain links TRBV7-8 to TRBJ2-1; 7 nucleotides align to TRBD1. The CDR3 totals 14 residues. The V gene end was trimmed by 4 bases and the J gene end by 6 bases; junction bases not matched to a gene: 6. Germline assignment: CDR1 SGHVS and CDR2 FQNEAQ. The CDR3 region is CASSSRTGPNEQFF. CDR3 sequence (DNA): TGTGCCAGCAGCTCTCGGACAGGCCCCAATGAGCAGTTCTTC.

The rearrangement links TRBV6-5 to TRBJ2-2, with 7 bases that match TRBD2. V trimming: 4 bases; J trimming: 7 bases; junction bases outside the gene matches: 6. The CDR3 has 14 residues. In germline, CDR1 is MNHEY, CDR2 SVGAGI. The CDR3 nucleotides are TGTGCCAGCAGTTCCTCGGGGAGGGGCGGGGAGCTGTTTTTT. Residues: CASSSSGRGGELFF.